The clone carrying this T cell receptor (beta chain) was observed a handful of times. What it binds is not known. Not enrolled were patients with uncontrolled infection, other autoimmune disease, pregnancy or lactation. The diagnostic basis comprised clinical symptoms, serum thyroxine and TRAb, thyroid ultrasound and orbital computed tomography. The data stem from a study of T cells in Graves' hyperthyroidism and ophthalmopathy. The CDR3 covers 14 residues. Germline V gene sequence: CDR1 SEHNR, CDR2 FQNEAQ (reference sequence). Deletions cut 2 bases from V and 7 bases from J, with 9 bases between. RNA transcripts yielded amplified TCR beta CDR3 regions. TCR CDR3 regions were first amplified by RT-PCR with HTBI primers. TCRdb itself ran the multiplex PCR reads through MiXCR, one entry per CDR3 protein. The data show around 340,000 distinct CDR3 sequences, with approximately 18% seen just once and roughly 49% held by the top ten.

Overall study findings and caveats: The blood repertoire included most of the expanded thyroid clonotypes above 0.001. By a 13 V-J model, ophthalmopathy was set apart from stable hyperthyroidism.

Sample: blood. The chain joins TRBV7-9 to TRBJ1-6; no definite D call. This clonotype was sampled from a woman aged 45-59 years with Graves' hyperthyroidism. The CDR3 bases are TGTGCCAGCAGCTTAACGGAATACAATTCACCCCTCCACTTT. It codes for CASSLTEYNSPLHF.